This entry concerns a single T cell receptor beta chain. The antigen is unknown. This sample was included in a study of blood T cells in healthy people across ages. Study conclusions and caveats: Versus aged donors, long-lived donors had higher diversity and more naive CD4+ cells. When one million T cells were used, diversity estimates were thought to be underestimates.

Healthy Caucasians from Russia aged roughly 6 to 100 served as donors. A J-beta primer mix and a sample-barcoded 5' primer were used in a second PCR of roughly 6 to 11 cycles. TCRdb redid the calling of the 5' RACE reads with MiXCR, one entry per CDR3 protein. This repertoire shows 800,000 to 950,000 distinct CDR3 sequences, 25% to 35% found once; its top ten account for roughly a tenth. The junction had 19 bases not matched to a gene; V was cut back by 6 bases and J by 5 bases. The CDR3 runs to 18 residues. Germline loops: CDR1 SEHNR, CDR2 FQNEAQ (reference sequence). These data also formed part of another study, on T cells of mothers and their children. That paper adds: Compared with unrelated pairs, related mother-child pairs had slightly higher, non-significant overlap.

This TCR derives from a woman between 40 and 55 years old in good health. The chain is built from TRBV7-9 and TRBJ2-7, with 10 positions matching TRBD1. The material sequenced was blood. CDR3 DNA: TGTGCCAGCAGTTCATATCTCGCCGGGACAGGGGAGTCGGACGAGCAGTACTTC. It yields the protein CASSSYLAGTGESDEQYF.